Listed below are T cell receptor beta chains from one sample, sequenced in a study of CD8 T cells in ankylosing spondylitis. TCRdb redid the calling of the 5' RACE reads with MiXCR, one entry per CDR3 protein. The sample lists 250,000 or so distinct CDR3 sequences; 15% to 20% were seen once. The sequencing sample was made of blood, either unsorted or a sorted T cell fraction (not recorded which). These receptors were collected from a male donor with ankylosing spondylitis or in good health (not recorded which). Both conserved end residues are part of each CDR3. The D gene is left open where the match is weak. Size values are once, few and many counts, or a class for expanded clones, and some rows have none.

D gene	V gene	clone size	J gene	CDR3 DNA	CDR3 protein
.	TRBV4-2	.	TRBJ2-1	TGTGCCAGCAGCCAAGAAAGGACTAACTACAATGAGCAGTTCTTC	CASSQERTNYNEQFF
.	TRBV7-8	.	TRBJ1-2	TGTGCCAGCAGCTTAGGCGAGAATGGCTATGGCTACACCTTC	CASSLGENGYGYTF
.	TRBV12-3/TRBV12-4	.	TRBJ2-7	TGTGCCAGCAGTCCCACCCCCGGGGCCGGGTCCGAGCAGTACTTC	CASSPTPGAGSEQYF
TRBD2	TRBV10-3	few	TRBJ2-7	TGTGCCATCAGGAAACTAGCGGGGGACTCCTACGAGCAGTACTTC	CAIRKLAGDSYEQYF
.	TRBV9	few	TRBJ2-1	TGTGCCAGCAGCTCGCAGGGCAGGGCTGGAGATGAGCAGTTCTTC	CASSSQGRAGDEQFF
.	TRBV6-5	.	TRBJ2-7	TGTGCCAGCAGTTACGGCTTACGGGTGTACGAGCAGTACTTC	CASSYGLRVYEQYF
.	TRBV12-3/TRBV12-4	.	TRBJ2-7	TGTGCCAGCAGTCCGCTATACGGCGGCGAGCAGTACTTC	CASSPLYGGEQYF
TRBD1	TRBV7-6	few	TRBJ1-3	TGTGCCAGCAGCGGACAGGGGGGAAACACCATATATTTT	CASSGQGGNTIYF
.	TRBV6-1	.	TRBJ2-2	TGTGCCAGCAGTGAATTTCCCACAGCTACGAACACCGGGGAGCTGTTTTTT	CASSEFPTATNTGELFF
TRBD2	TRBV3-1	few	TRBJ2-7	TGTGCCAGCAGCCAAGGGGGACTAGCGTACGAGCAGTACTTC	CASSQGGLAYEQYF
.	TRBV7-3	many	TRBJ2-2	TGTGCCAGCAGCTCAGACTCGCTACCGGTCGGGGAGCTGTTTTTT	CASSSDSLPVGELFF
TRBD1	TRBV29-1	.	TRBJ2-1	TGCAGCGTCACCGGGACAGGGGACAATGAGCAGTTCTTC	CSVTGTGDNEQFF
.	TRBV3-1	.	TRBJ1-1	TGTGCCAGCAGCCAAGATCTGGCGCCCGAGGCTTTCTTT	CASSQDLAPEAFF
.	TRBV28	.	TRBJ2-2	TGTGCCAGCAGGTGGGACGGAGAGAACACCGGGGAGCTGTTTTTT	CASRWDGENTGELFF
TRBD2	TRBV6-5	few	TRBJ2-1	TGTGCCAGCAGTTACACCCGGGAGGGCCTCTATGAGCAGTTCTTC	CASSYTREGLYEQFF
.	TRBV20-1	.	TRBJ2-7	TGCAGTGCTAGAGATCTTTTCAGGGGACACTCGATCTACGAGCAGTACTTC	CSARDLFRGHSIYEQYF
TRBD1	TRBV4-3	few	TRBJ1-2	TGCGCCAGCAGCCAAAGCCAGGGTACAGGGGACTATGGCTACACCTTC	CASSQSQGTGDYGYTF
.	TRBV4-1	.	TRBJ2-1	TGCGCCAGCAGCCAAGAGTTTGCGGACTCCTCCTACAATGAGCAGTTCTTC	CASSQEFADSSYNEQFF
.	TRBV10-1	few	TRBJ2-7	TGCGCCAGCAGTGATGGGAGGGAGCAGTACTTC	CASSDGREQYF
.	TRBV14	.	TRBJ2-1	TGTGCCAGCAGCCGACCAGGCCGGGACTCACCTATTAATGAGCAGTTCTTC	CASSRPGRDSPINEQFF
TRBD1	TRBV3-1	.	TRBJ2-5	TGTGCCAGCAGCCAGATAGGGACAGGGGACGTCTACCAAGGGACCCAGTACTTC	CASSQIGTGDVYQGTQYF
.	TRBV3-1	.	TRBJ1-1	TGTGCCGCGGGGGGGGGCCCAGCCTTTGAAGCTTTCTTT	CAAGGGPAFEAFF
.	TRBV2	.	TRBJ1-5	TGTGCCAGCAGTTCAGGGGTGGGTGGCAATCAGCCCCAGCATTTT	CASSSGVGGNQPQHF
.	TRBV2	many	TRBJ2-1	TGTGCCAGCAGGGATCTAGCGCTCAATGAGCAGTTCTTC	CASRDLALNEQFF
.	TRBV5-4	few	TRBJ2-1	TGTGCCAGCAGCTTGGCCGTCGCAGACAATGAGCAGTTCTTC	CASSLAVADNEQFF
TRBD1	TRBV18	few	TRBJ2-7	TGTGCCAGCTCACCCCTGGGACAGGGGTACGAGCAGTACTTC	CASSPLGQGYEQYF